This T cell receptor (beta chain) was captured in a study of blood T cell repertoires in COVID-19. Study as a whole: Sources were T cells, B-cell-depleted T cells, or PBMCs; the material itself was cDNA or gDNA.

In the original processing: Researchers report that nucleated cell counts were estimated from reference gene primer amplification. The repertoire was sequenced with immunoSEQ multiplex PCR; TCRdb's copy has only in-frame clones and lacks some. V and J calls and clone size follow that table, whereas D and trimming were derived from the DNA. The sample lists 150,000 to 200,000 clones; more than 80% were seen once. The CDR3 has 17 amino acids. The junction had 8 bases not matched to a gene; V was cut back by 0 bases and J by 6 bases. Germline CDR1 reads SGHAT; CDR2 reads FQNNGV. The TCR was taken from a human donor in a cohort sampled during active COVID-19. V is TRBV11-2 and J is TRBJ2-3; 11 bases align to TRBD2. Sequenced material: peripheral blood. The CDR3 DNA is TGTGCCAGCAGCTTAGAACTAGCGGGAGAAACGCGGGATACGCAGTATTTT. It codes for CASSLELAGETRDTQYF.